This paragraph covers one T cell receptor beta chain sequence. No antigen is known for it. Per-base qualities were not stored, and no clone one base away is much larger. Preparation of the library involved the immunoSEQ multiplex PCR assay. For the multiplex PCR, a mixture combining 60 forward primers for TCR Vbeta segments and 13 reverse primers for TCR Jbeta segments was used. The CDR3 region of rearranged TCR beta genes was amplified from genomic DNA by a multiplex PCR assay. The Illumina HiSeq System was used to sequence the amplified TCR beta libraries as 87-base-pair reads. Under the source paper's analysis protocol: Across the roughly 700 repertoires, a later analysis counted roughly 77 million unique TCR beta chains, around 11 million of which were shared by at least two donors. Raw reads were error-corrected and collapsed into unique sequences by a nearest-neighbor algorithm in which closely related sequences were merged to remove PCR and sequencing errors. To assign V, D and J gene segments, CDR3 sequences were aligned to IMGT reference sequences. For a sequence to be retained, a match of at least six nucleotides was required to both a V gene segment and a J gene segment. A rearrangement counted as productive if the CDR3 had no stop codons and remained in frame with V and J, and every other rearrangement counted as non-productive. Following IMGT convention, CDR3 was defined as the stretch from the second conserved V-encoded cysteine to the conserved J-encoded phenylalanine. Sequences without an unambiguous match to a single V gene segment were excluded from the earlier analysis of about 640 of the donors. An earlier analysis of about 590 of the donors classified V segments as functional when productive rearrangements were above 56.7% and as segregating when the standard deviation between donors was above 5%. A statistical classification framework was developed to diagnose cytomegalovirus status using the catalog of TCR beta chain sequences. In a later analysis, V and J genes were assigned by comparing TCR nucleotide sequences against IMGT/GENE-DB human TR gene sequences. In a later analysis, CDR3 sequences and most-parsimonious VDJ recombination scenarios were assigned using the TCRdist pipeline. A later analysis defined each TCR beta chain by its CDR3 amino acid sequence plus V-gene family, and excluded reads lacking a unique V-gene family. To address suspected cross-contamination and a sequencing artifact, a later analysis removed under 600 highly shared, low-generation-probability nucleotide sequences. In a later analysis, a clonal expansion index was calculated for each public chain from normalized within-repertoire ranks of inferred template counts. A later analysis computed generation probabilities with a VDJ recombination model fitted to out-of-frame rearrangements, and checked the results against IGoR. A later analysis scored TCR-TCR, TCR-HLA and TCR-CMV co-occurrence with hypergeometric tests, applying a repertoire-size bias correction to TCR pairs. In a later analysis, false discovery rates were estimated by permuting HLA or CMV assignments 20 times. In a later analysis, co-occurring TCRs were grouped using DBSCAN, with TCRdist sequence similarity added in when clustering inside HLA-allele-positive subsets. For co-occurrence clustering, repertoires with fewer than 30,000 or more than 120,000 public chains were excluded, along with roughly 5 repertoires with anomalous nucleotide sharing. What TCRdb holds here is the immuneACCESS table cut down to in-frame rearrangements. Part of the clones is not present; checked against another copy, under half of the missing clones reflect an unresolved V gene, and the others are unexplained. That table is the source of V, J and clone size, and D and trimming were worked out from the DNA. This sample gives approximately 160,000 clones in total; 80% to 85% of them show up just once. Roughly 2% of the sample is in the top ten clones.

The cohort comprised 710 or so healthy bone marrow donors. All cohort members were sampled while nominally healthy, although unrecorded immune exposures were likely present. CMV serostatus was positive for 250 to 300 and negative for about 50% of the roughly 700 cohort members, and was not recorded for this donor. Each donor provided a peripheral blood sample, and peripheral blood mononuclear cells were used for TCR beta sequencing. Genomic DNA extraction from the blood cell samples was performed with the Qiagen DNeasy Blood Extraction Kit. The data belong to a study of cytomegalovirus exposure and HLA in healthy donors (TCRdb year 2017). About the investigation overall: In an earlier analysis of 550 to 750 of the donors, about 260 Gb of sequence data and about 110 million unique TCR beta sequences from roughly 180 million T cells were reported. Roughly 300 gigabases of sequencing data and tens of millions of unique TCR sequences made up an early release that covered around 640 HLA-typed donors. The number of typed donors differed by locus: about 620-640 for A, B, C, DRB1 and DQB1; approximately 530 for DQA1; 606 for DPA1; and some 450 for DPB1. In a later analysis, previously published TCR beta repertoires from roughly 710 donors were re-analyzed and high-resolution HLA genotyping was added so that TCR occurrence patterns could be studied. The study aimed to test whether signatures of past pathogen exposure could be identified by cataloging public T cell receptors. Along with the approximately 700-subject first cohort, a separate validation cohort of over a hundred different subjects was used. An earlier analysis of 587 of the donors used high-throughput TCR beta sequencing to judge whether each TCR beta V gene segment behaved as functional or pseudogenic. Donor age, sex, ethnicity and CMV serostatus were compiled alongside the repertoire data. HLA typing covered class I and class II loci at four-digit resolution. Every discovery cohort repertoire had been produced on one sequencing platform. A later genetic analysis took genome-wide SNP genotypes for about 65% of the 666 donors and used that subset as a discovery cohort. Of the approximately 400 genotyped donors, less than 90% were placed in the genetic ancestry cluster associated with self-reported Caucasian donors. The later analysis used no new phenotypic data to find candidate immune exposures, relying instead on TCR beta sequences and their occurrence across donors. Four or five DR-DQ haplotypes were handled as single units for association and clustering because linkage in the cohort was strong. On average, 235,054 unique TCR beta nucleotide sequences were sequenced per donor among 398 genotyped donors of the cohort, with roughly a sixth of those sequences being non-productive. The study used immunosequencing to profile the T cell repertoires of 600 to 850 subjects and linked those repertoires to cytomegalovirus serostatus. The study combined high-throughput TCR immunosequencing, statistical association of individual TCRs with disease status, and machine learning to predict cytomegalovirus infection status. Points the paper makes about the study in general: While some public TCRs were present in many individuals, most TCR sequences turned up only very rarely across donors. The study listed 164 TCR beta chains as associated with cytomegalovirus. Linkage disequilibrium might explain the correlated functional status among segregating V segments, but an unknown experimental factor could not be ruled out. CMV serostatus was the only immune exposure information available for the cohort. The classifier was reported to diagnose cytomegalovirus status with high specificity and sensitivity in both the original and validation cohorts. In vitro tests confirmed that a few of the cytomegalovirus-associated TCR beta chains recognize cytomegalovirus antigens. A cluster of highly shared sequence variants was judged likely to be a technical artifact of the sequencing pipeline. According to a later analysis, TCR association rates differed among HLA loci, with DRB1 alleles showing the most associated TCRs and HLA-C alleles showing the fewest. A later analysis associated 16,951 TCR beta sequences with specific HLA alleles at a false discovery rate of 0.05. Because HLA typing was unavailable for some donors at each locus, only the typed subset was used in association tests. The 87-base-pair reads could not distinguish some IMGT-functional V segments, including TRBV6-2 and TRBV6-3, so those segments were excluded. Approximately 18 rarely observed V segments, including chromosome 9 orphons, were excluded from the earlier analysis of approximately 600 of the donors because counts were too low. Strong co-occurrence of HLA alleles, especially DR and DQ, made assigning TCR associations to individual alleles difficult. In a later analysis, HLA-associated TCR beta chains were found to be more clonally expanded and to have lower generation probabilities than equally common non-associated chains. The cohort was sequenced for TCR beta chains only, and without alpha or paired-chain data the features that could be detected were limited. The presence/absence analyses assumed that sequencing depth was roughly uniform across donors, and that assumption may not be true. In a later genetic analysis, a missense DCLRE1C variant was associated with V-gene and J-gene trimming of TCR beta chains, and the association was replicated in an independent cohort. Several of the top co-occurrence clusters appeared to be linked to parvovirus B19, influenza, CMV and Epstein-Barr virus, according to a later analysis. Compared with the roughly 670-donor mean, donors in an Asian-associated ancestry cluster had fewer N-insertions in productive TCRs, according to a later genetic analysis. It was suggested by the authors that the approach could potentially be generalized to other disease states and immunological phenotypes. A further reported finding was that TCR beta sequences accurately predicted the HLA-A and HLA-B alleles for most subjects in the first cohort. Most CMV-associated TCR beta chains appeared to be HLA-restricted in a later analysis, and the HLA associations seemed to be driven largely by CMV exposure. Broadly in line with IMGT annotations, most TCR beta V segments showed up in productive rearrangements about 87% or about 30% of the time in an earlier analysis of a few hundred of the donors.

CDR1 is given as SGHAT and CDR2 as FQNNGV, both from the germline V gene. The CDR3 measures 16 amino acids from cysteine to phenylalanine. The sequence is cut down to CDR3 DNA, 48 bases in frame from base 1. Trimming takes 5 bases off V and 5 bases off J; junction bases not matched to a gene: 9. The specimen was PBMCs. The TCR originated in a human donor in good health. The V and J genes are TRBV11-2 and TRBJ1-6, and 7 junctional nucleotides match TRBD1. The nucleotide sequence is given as TGTGCCAGCAGCCTACAATTCGGGACAGATAATTCACCCCTCCACTTT. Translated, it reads CASSLQFGTDNSPLHF.